This T cell receptor beta chain was captured by sequencing in a study of T cells in Graves' hyperthyroidism and ophthalmopathy (dated by TCRdb to between 2018 and 2021). About the full investigation: Peripheral blood samples were taken at initial diagnosis, before any treatment was given. To identify TCR V-J signatures that set the groups apart, the researchers used a discovery cohort of 90 to 100 patients, made up of around 40 with Graves' ophthalmopathy and 57 with stable Graves' hyperthyroidism. Whether ophthalmopathy could be predicted prospectively was tested in an independent validation cohort made up of roughly 19 hyperthyroidism patients plus 17 patients who later progressed to ophthalmopathy. For training and testing, the 80 to 100 patients in the discovery cohort were randomly divided in a 7:3 ratio. The study also compared thyroid tissue and blood T-cell repertoires from over 5 Graves' hyperthyroidism patients. After blood sampling, hyperthyroidism patients were treated with methimazole at a starting dose of 30 mg daily, and ophthalmopathy patients were treated with high-dose intravenous methylprednisolone. TCR Vbeta CDR3 sequencing of 135 peripheral blood samples (around 45 ophthalmopathy, 75 or so hyperthyroidism and some 17 progressor patients) is reported in the paper. What the research found in general, with its limitations: During validation, the model predicted progression to ophthalmopathy a median of roughly six months ahead of onset, with almost 71% sensitivity and 72.22% specificity. In cross-validation, a model built on a 13 V-J signature told ophthalmopathy apart from stable hyperthyroidism with less than 90% sensitivity and approximately 81% specificity, and in testing the same model reached 80%/75%. No statistical method was used to fix the sample size in advance, and group allocation was not hidden from the investigators. Most expanded thyroid clonotypes (frequency above 0.001) were also detected in blood, a finding suggesting that blood repertoires may reflect thyroid immune responses.

Stable Graves' hyperthyroidism was defined as no progression to ophthalmopathy during 18 months of follow-up. The hyperthyroidism patients were between 18 and 65 years old and newly diagnosed, with a disease duration of less than 2 months. Exclusion was applied to patients with uncontrolled infections, other autoimmune diseases, pregnancy or lactation. Diagnoses relied on clinical symptoms, serum thyroxine and TRAb, thyroid ultrasound and orbital computed tomography. PBMCs were separated from 10 ml of fresh peripheral blood using Ficoll-Paque density gradient centrifugation. Trizol reagent was used to extract total RNA, and RNA quality was then checked on an Agilent 2100 Bioanalyzer. Concerning this clonotype: The antigen it recognizes is unknown. No qualities accompany the bases; no much larger clone lies one base away.

Amplification of TCR beta CDR3 regions was carried out from RNA transcripts. The TCR CDR3 was subjected to a first round of RT-PCR using the HTBI primer set and the Qiagen OneStep RT-PCR kit. Libraries were constructed in a second round of multiplex PCR, after which size selection and purification were carried out. Libraries were sequenced paired-end with 100 bp reads on an Illumina HiSeq2000. From the authors' description of their analysis: SOAPnuke was used to process the raw data, removing reads that contained adapters or uncalled bases, had a mean Phred below 15, or lacked an exact match to the constant primer or identifier. High-quality paired reads were merged with COPE v1.2.5, and unique nucleotide sequences were defined as clonotypes. Clonotypes were aligned to IMGT TRBV, TRBD and TRBJ reference segments using MiTCR v1.1. Only V-J combinations with frequency above 0.0001, covering roughly 99% of repertoires, were analysed. A TCS score was defined as the ratio of F50 (clonal expansion) to E x V (chaos), with BLOSUM62-based TCRdist applied between CDR3 peptides within each V-J. Welch's t-statistics and random forest reduced several hundred V-J features to roughly 13, which were used in a naive Bayes classifier (R e1071). TCRdb cleaned the public reads at Q25 with fastp, built clones with MiXCR and kept in-frame beta chains. Rows merge per CDR3 protein into single entries with the most common DNA and genes. The authors' filters were not applied to this entry. For this sample the table gives about 340,000 distinct CDR3 sequences, of which 21% were detected only once. In total, the top ten clones hold 50% of the sample.

This TCR was recovered from a woman in her forties or fifties with Graves' hyperthyroidism. Source material: blood.

The nucleotides read TGTGCCAGCAGTTTATGGGACAGGGGACGAAGCAATCAGCCCCAGCATTTT. Translated, it gives CASSLWDRGRSNQPQHF. This receptor chain uses TRBV28 and TRBJ1-5; 9 middle bases align to TRBD1. The CDR3 has 17 amino acids, counting the end cysteine and phenylalanine. Only the CDR3 part of the read is kept: 51 bases, read in frame from the first base. The V end gives up 0 bases and the J end 1 base, leaving 4 bases in the junction not matched to a gene. CDR1 and CDR2 (MDHEN, SYDVKM) derive from the germline V gene.